This TCR beta chain was profiled in a study of CD8 T cells in Susac syndrome. Study-wide results and limits: As the study acknowledged, the number of individuals in its TCR sequencing and HLA analysis was relatively small.

Concerning this clonotype itself: Its antigen is not known.

TCR beta from blood CD8+ and CD4+ T cells was sequenced. A quantity of roughly 0.5 to 1 ug RNA underwent reverse transcription using random hexamers. Amplification of TCR beta CDR3 used immunoSEQ multiplex PCR across 54 Vbeta and 13 Jbeta. TCRdb redid the calling of the immunoSEQ multiplex PCR reads with MiXCR, one entry per CDR3 protein. The sample has 150,000 to 250,000 distinct CDR3 sequences, about 95% seen once; the top ten hold about 0.096%. Trimming removed 3 bases at V and 1 base at J, with 7 bases between. This CDR3 comprises 13 residues. The V gene's germline CDR1 is GTSNPN and CDR2 SVGIG (reference sequence).

The sequenced sample was CD4+ T cells from PBMCs. The J gene is TRBJ1-5, the V gene TRBV30; tentative D call: TRBD1 (5 bases). This sequence was found in a human donor with multiple sclerosis. CDR3 nucleotides: TGTGCCTGGAGGCCAGGGAGCAATCAGCCCCAGCATTTT. The encoded protein is CAWRPGSNQPQHF.